The 7 T cell receptor beta chains listed next were all sequenced from one sample in a study of CD4 and CD8 cells across lung adenocarcinoma regions. Via MiXCR, TCRdb re-called the PCR reads, giving one row per CDR3 protein. The sample records roughly 13,000 distinct CDR3 sequences, about 48% being singletons. What was sequenced was CD4+ T cells from the center of a lung tumor. The receptors stem from a male donor with lung adenocarcinoma. The CD4 and CD8 labels of this study may be unreliable.

This chain links TRBV11-3 with TRBJ2-2; TRBD1 is a possible D gene (6 bases). Germline lookup yields CDR1 SGHNT and CDR2 YENEEA. The CDR3 is 19 residues long. V was pared by 6 bases and J by 0 bases, with 23 bases between. Written as DNA, the CDR3 is TGTGCCAGCAGTCCAATCAGGGTAGGGACACCTTCGAACACCGGGGAGCTGTTTTTT. It codes for CASSPIRVGTPSNTGELFF.

DNA for the CDR3: TGTGCCAGCAGTCCAGACAGGGGGCGTCCCAATGAGCAGTTCTTC. This encodes CASSPDRGRPNEQFF. This chain links TRBV6-2 or TRBV6-3 with TRBJ2-1; 10 positions agree with TRBD1. J gave up 6 bases and V 5 bases, and 7 bases lay outside the gene matches. The CDR3 consists of 15 residues. The germline V gene encodes CDR1 MNHEY and CDR2 SVGEGT.

About this clonotype itself: The junction shows a germline mismatch at one end, possibly a read error. The CDR3 nucleotides read TGTGCCAGCAGTGAACTAGCGGGAGCGCAAGACATGCAGTATTTC. Protein sequence: CASSELAGAQDMQYF. The chain has TRBV6-1 and TRBJ2-3; 10 positions agree with TRBD2. Germline CDR1 and CDR2: MNHNS and SASEGT. The CDR3 consists of 15 residues.

This clonotype was counted between two and nine times. The genes are TRBV11-2 and TRBJ1-2; D is unclear. CDR3 length: 15 amino acids. V was clipped by 3 bases and J by 2 bases, with 13 bases between them. Germline-derived CDR1 and CDR2 are SGHAT and FQNNGV. The CDR3 reads CASSFGKGRNYGYTF. CDR3 nucleotide sequence: TGTGCCAGCAGCTTCGGAAAAGGTCGAAACTATGGCTACACCTTC.

The V call is TRBV10-3, the J call TRBJ2-1, with 9 positions matching TRBD1. After removal of 7 bases from V and 5 bases from J, the junction contained 6 bases not matched to a gene. CDR1 ENHRY and CDR2 SYGVKD come from the germline V gene. This CDR3 is built from 14 residues. In DNA form, the CDR3 reads TGTGCCATCACCCCGGGACAGGGCCACAATGAGCAGTTCTTC. Translating it yields CAITPGQGHNEQFF.

Points on this clonotype: One end of the junction is discordant with germline, which a read error may explain. The J gene is TRBJ2-5, the V gene TRBV6-1, with 11 positions matching TRBD2. The last part of the DNA fits TRBJ2-3 better; the J call may be wrong. Germline CDR1 is MNHNS and CDR2 is SASEGT. This CDR3 spans 19 amino acids. The CDR3 is CASSPLSGRGRERAETQYF. CDR3 in DNA: TGTGCCAGCAGTCCACTTAGCGGGAGGGGTAGAGAGCGAGCAGAGACGCAGTATTTT.

Notes on this clonotype: Its ends do not fully match the called genes, so a read error is possible. The V and J genes are TRBV5-1 and TRBJ2-3; the D gene is possibly TRBD1 (5 bases). The CDR3 loop spans 16 amino acids. CDR1 SGHRS and CDR2 YFSETQ come from the germline V gene. CDR3 amino acids: CACRAYGSCNKDTQYF. CDR3 DNA sequence: TGCGCCTGCAGGGCTTACGGCAGCTGCAACAAAGATACGCAGTATTTC. The variable domain in full, completed from reference TRBV5-1 and TRBJ2-3, reads KAGVTQTPRYLIKTRGQQVTLSCSPISGHRSVSWYQQTPGQGLQFLFEYFSETQRNKGNFPGRFSGRQFSNSRSEMNVSTLELGDSALYLCACRAYGSCNKDTQYFGPGTRLTVL.